Listed below are T cell receptor beta chains from one sample, sequenced in a study of T cell responses to AZD1222 COVID-19 vaccine. This table comes from immunoSEQ multiplex PCR, and its TCRdb copy is limited to in-frame clones, with some not included. The sample lists 55,000 to 80,000 clones, about 88% occurring once. The sequences come from peripheral blood, collected 28 days after the second AZD1222 dose. The receptors were sampled from an adult who received the AZD1222 COVID-19 vaccine. CDR3s include the opening cysteine and the closing phenylalanine or tryptophan. D genes are given only for firm matches. The size entry is marked missing in some rows and otherwise reads once, few, many or a size class.

D: NA
J: TRBJ1-1
size: NA
V: TRBV14
DNA: TGTGCCAGCAGCCAATCGGCCGCTGAACAAGAAGCTTTCTTT
CDR3: CASSQSAAEQEAFF

D: NA
J: TRBJ1-3
size: NA
V: TRBV2
DNA: TGTGCCAGCGGCCTGGGGGGGCTAGGTGGAAACACCATATATTTT
CDR3: CASGLGGLGGNTIYF

D: TRBD1
J: TRBJ1-1
size: NA
V: TRBV3-1/TRBV3-2
DNA: TGTGCCAGCGGGACAGGTTCGGGCACTGAAGCTTTCTTT
CDR3: CASGTGSGTEAFF

D: TRBD1
J: TRBJ2-5
size: many
V: TRBV24-1
DNA: TGTGCCACCAGTGTTGGGTGGGCAGGGGGCTTCCAAGAGACCCAGTACTTC
CDR3: CATSVGWAGGFQETQYF

D: TRBD1
J: TRBJ2-7
size: once
V: TRBV20-1
DNA: TGCAGTGCTACCACAGGGGGAGAGCAGTACTTC
CDR3: CSATTGGEQYF

D: NA
J: TRBJ1-4
size: NA
V: TRBV4-2
DNA: TGTGCCAGCAGCCACGGACAGCCTAATGAAAAACTGTTTTTT
CDR3: CASSHGQPNEKLFF

D: NA
J: TRBJ1-2
size: NA
V: TRBV7-2
DNA: TGTGCCAGCAGCTTAATGGGGGCTATCGACTACACCTTC
CDR3: CASSLMGAIDYTF

D: NA
J: TRBJ2-1
size: few
V: TRBV4-2
DNA: TGTGCCAGCAGCCATGGTAGAAGCAATGAGCAGTTCTTC
CDR3: CASSHGRSNEQFF

D: NA
J: TRBJ2-3
size: NA
V: TRBV18
DNA: TGTGCCAGCTCCCCCCAGGGGTTTAGTGGCACAGATACGCAGTATTTT
CDR3: CASSPQGFSGTDTQYF

D: NA
J: TRBJ1-5
size: NA
V: TRBV4-3
DNA: TGCGCCAGCAGCCAAGGCCGGGGGGGACAGCCCCAGCATTTT
CDR3: CASSQGRGGQPQHF

D: TRBD1
J: TRBJ1-1
size: NA
V: TRBV5-4
DNA: TGTGCCAGCAGCCGGGACAGGGGGAATGCTTTCTTT
CDR3: CASSRDRGNAFF

D: NA
J: TRBJ1-2
size: NA
V: TRBV7-8
DNA: TGTGCCAGCAGCTTAAAGCTGGGTTCTAACTATGGCTACACCTTC
CDR3: CASSLKLGSNYGYTF

D: NA
J: TRBJ1-2
size: NA
V: TRBV5-1
DNA: TGCGCCAGCAGCTTGGAGCCTAGCTATGGCTACACCTTC
CDR3: CASSLEPSYGYTF

D: NA
J: TRBJ2-5
size: NA
V: TRBV5-5
DNA: TGTGCCAGCAGCATCGTTCCCCTCGAAAGAGAGACCCAGTACTTC
CDR3: CASSIVPLERETQYF

D: TRBD1
J: TRBJ1-3
size: NA
V: TRBV27
DNA: TGTGCCAGCAGTTCACGCTCGACAGGGTCTGGAAACACCATATATTTT
CDR3: CASSSRSTGSGNTIYF

D: NA
J: TRBJ1-1
size: NA
V: TRBV7-2
DNA: TGTGCCAGCAGCTGGGGGGGGAACACTGAAGCTTTCTTT
CDR3: CASSWGGNTEAFF

D: NA
J: TRBJ1-2
size: NA
V: TRBV14
DNA: TGTGCCAGCAGCCAAGACCACAGGCCCAAGGGGGGCTACACCTTC
CDR3: CASSQDHRPKGGYTF

D: NA
J: TRBJ2-3
size: NA
V: TRBV7-2
DNA: TGTGCCAGCAGCCCTAATGGAGGGCCAGATACGCAGTATTTT
CDR3: CASSPNGGPDTQYF

D: NA
J: TRBJ1-2
size: NA
V: TRBV5-6
DNA: TGTGCCAGCAGCTTCGGAGGCAGCCGAGGAGGCTACACCTTC
CDR3: CASSFGGSRGGYTF

D: NA
J: TRBJ2-7
size: NA
V: TRBV10-3
DNA: TGTGCCATCAGGATCGGGGCGGTTGCGTACGAGCAGTACTTC
CDR3: CAIRIGAVAYEQYF

D: NA
J: TRBJ2-2
size: NA
V: TRBV24-1
DNA: TGTGCCACCAGTGACCCCGGGACCTACACCGGGGAGCTGTTTTTT
CDR3: CATSDPGTYTGELFF

D: NA
J: TRBJ1-2
size: NA
V: TRBV9
DNA: TGTGCCAGCAGCGGTCGGGACATTTTTAACTATGGCTACACCTTC
CDR3: CASSGRDIFNYGYTF

D: NA
J: TRBJ2-5
size: NA
V: TRBV2
DNA: TGTGCCAGCAGTCTGGGCCAAGAGACCCAGTACTTC
CDR3: CASSLGQETQYF

D: NA
J: TRBJ2-3
size: NA
V: TRBV20-1
DNA: TGCAGTGCTACGGCGGGAGATACGCAGTATTTT
CDR3: CSATAGDTQYF

D: NA
J: TRBJ2-1
size: NA
V: TRBV18
DNA: TGTGCCAGCTCACCAACATGGGCTAGCTCCTACAATGAGCAGTTCTTC
CDR3: CASSPTWASSYNEQFF

D: NA
J: TRBJ1-5
size: NA
V: TRBV3-1/TRBV3-2
DNA: TGTGCCAGCAGTCGGGGGTCGGATCAGCCCCAGCATTTT
CDR3: CASSRGSDQPQHF

D: NA
J: TRBJ1-4
size: NA
V: TRBV18
DNA: TGTGCCAGCTCACCATTACAGGAGGCTGAAAAACTGTTTTTT
CDR3: CASSPLQEAEKLFF

D: NA
J: TRBJ2-5
size: NA
V: TRBV12-5
DNA: TGTGCTAGTGGTTTGTTACAAGAGGGCAGGGGAGAGACCCAGTACTTC
CDR3: CASGLLQEGRGETQYF

D: NA
J: TRBJ1-5
size: NA
V: TRBV27
DNA: TGTGCCAGCAGTCCTCAGGGTAACTTAAGGAATCAGCCCCAGCATTTT
CDR3: CASSPQGNLRNQPQHF

D: TRBD1
J: TRBJ2-1
size: NA
V: TRBV19
DNA: TGTGCCAGTAGCTCAGGGGGCCGGGGTGAGCAGTTCTTC
CDR3: CASSSGGRGEQFF

D: NA
J: TRBJ2-3
size: NA
V: TRBV5-6
DNA: TGTGCCTCCCAAGCGTGGGATCAGCGTACGCAGTATTTT
CDR3: CASQAWDQRTQYF

D: NA
J: TRBJ1-1
size: NA
V: TRBV20-1
DNA: TGCAGTGCTAGGCCAGGGTATGAAGCTTTCTTT
CDR3: CSARPGYEAFF

D: NA
J: TRBJ2-1
size: NA
V: TRBV18
DNA: TGTGCCAGCTCACCTCGACAGAACCTAGAAATTATGGGTGAGCAGTTCTTC
CDR3: CASSPRQNLEIMGEQFF

D: NA
J: TRBJ2-7
size: NA
V: TRBV6-2/TRBV6-3
DNA: TGTGCCAGCAGCAAGCTTGGGGAGCAGTACTTC
CDR3: CASSKLGEQYF

D: NA
J: TRBJ2-1
size: NA
V: TRBV20-1
DNA: TGCAGTGCCCCAAGGGGGAGTGAGCAGTTCTTC
CDR3: CSAPRGSEQFF

D: NA
J: TRBJ1-1
size: NA
V: TRBV30
DNA: TGTGCCTGGAGTGGACCCGTTAAAGACTACACTGAAGCTTTCTTT
CDR3: CAWSGPVKDYTEAFF

D: TRBD1
J: TRBJ2-1
size: NA
V: TRBV7-2
DNA: TGTGCCAGTCGGACAGGGACCTACAATGAGCAGTTCTTC
CDR3: CASRTGTYNEQFF

D: NA
J: TRBJ2-1
size: NA
V: TRBV27
DNA: TGTGCCAGCAGTTCGCTAGAGCGGTTGCCCCTTGGGGAGCAGTTCTTC
CDR3: CASSSLERLPLGEQFF

D: TRBD1
J: TRBJ1-1
size: once
V: TRBV27
DNA: TGTGCCAGCAGCTTACGCCAAAACAGGGGACTAGGCACTGAAGCTTTCTTT
CDR3: CASSLRQNRGLGTEAFF

D: NA
J: TRBJ1-6
size: NA
V: TRBV5-5
DNA: TGTGCCAGCAGCAACCGGGACGGATATTCACCCCTCCACTTT
CDR3: CASSNRDGYSPLHF

D: NA
J: TRBJ2-7
size: NA
V: TRBV3-1/TRBV3-2
DNA: TGTGCCAGCAGCTTCCGGGACAAGGCCTACGAGCAGTACTTC
CDR3: CASSFRDKAYEQYF

D: NA
J: TRBJ1-4
size: NA
V: TRBV6-1
DNA: TGTGCCAGCAGTGAAGTTGGACAGGAAAAACTGTTTTTT
CDR3: CASSEVGQEKLFF

D: TRBD1
J: TRBJ1-2
size: NA
V: TRBV5-5
DNA: TGTGCCAGCAGCCCTCCGGACAGGTCTGGCTACACCTTC
CDR3: CASSPPDRSGYTF

D: NA
J: TRBJ1-4
size: NA
V: TRBV25-1
DNA: TGTGCCAGCAGCGGCCCGGGCGGCAACTCTAATGAAAAACTGTTTTTT
CDR3: CASSGPGGNSNEKLFF

D: NA
J: TRBJ1-5
size: NA
V: TRBV18
DNA: TGTGCCAGCTCATCATCCCCTAGCAATCAGCCCCAGCATTTT
CDR3: CASSSSPSNQPQHF

D: TRBD1
J: TRBJ2-1
size: NA
V: TRBV10-3
DNA: TGTGCCATCAGTGAGGTGCCAGGGGGTACGGGTGAGCAGTTCTTC
CDR3: CAISEVPGGTGEQFF

D: NA
J: TRBJ2-5
size: NA
V: TRBV5-1
DNA: TGCGCCAGCAGCCTGGGGCCAAGGCAAGAGACCCAGTACTTC
CDR3: CASSLGPRQETQYF

D: NA
J: TRBJ2-7
size: NA
V: TRBV28
DNA: TGTGCCAGCAGTTTAAGGTTCGGCCCCCTGGGGCAGTACTTC
CDR3: CASSLRFGPLGQYF

D: TRBD1
J: TRBJ1-2
size: NA
V: TRBV5-8
DNA: TGTGCCAGCAGCCCCGGACAGGGTGGAATCTATGGCTACACCTTC
CDR3: CASSPGQGGIYGYTF

D: NA
J: TRBJ2-5
size: NA
V: TRBV27
DNA: TGTGCCAGCAGTTTGTATAGCCAAGAGACCCAGTACTTC
CDR3: CASSLYSQETQYF

D: NA
J: TRBJ2-7
size: NA
V: TRBV6-5
DNA: TGTGCCAGCAGACCGACTAGTCCCGACGAGCAGTACTTC
CDR3: CASRPTSPDEQYF

D: TRBD2
J: TRBJ2-1
size: NA
V: TRBV27
DNA: TGTGCCAGCAGTTTTGTACGGGCTAGCGGAGACAATGAGCAGTTCTTC
CDR3: CASSFVRASGDNEQFF

D: NA
J: TRBJ2-1
size: NA
V: TRBV11-3
DNA: TGTGCCAGCAGCTTGTCCAGTAGGAATGAGCAGTTCTTC
CDR3: CASSLSSRNEQFF

D: NA
J: TRBJ1-2
size: NA
V: TRBV5-6
DNA: TGTGCCAGCAGTTCAGGGGATCGCTATGGCTACACCTTC
CDR3: CASSSGDRYGYTF

D: NA
J: TRBJ1-1
size: NA
V: TRBV5-1
DNA: TGCGCCAGCAGCTCCAACAGGCGCACTGAAGCTTTCTTT
CDR3: CASSSNRRTEAFF